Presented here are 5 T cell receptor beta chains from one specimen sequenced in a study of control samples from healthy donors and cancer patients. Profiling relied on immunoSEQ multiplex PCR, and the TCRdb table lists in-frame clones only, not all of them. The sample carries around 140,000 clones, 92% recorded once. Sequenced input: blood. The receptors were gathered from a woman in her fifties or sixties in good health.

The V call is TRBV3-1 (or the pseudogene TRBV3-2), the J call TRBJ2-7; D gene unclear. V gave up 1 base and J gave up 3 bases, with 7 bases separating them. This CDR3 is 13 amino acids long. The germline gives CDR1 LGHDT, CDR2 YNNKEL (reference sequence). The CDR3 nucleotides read TGTGCCAGCAGCCAAGTGTTGAACTACGAGCAGTACTTC. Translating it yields CASSQVLNYEQYF.

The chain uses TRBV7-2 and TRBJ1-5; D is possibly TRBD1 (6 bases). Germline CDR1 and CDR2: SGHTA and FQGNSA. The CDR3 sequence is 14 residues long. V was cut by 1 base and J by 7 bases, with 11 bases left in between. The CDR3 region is CASSLEGGQQPQHF. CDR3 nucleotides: TGTGCCAGCAGCTTAGAGGGGGGTCAGCAGCCCCAGCATTTT.

CDR3 coding DNA: TGTGCCAGCAGCTCCCCTCCGGGGGCCGGGGTTGAAGCTTTCTTT. Protein sequence: CASSSPPGAGVEAFF. The J gene is TRBJ1-1, the V gene TRBV7-2; perhaps TRBD1 as D (6 bases). V lost 4 bases, J lost 7 bases, and 19 bases lay in between. Germline lookup yields CDR1 SGHTA and CDR2 FQGNSA. The CDR3 is 15 amino acids.

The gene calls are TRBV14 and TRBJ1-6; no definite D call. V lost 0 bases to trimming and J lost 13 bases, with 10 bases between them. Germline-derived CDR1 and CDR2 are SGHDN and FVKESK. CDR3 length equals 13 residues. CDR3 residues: CASSQDLASPLHF. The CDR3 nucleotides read TGTGCCAGCAGCCAAGATTTGGCGTCTCCCCTCCACTTT.

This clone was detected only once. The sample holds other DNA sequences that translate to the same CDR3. CDR3 nucleotides: TGTGCCAGCAGTTTCAATTCCTACGAGCAGTACTTC. This gives the protein CASSFNSYEQYF. The chain recombines TRBV12-3 or TRBV12-4 with TRBJ2-7; D is uncertain. Deletions cut 3 bases from V and 1 base from J, with 4 bases between. CDR3 length equals 12 residues.